Listed below are T cell receptor beta chains from one sample, sequenced in a study of blood T cell repertoires in COVID-19. Here immunoSEQ multiplex PCR was the method, and the copy in TCRdb shows in-frame clones only, minus some. The sample includes 85,000 to 120,000 clones, around 86% of them seen just once. The sample was peripheral blood. The receptors shown here come from a man aged 50-60 years with active or convalescent COVID-19. The CDR3 runs from the conserved cysteine through the conserved F or W. A D gene is named only where the DNA matches it firmly. Clone size is not always given. Where it is, it says once, few, many or a class for expanded clones.

clone size,J gene,D gene,V gene,CDR3 protein,CDR3 DNA
.,TRBJ1-4,TRBD1,TRBV4-1,CASSQWTGRNEKLFF,TGCGCCAGCAGCCAGTGGACAGGGAGGAATGAAAAACTGTTTTTT
once,TRBJ2-3,.,TRBV11-3,CASSFAGDTQYF,TGTGCCAGCAGCTTTGCGGGGGATACGCAGTATTTT
.,TRBJ2-5,TRBD2,TRBV6-2/TRBV6-3,CASSHGREETQYF,TGTGCCAGCAGTCATGGGAGGGAAGAGACCCAGTACTTC
once,TRBJ1-5,.,TRBV2,CASSEREANQPQHF,TGTGCCAGCAGTGAACGGGAGGCAAATCAGCCCCAGCATTTT
.,TRBJ1-1,.,TRBV6-5,CASSYTGKNTEAFF,TGTGCCAGCAGTTATACAGGGAAGAACACTGAAGCTTTCTTT
.,TRBJ1-6,.,TRBV19,CASSTAGANSPLHF,TGTGCCAGTAGTACCGCAGGCGCTAATTCACCCCTCCACTTT
.,TRBJ2-5,TRBD2,TRBV18,CASSRLAGQETQYF,TGTGCCAGCTCACGACTAGCGGGGCAAGAGACCCAGTACTTC
.,TRBJ2-5,.,TRBV18,CASSPPGQAYQETQYF,TGTGCCAGCTCACCACCGGGACAAGCGTACCAAGAGACCCAGTACTTC
few,TRBJ1-4,TRBD1,TRBV6-1,CASSEMQGEREKLFF,TGTGCCAGCAGTGAAATGCAGGGGGAGCGCGAAAAACTGTTTTTT
.,TRBJ2-1,.,TRBV5-1,CASSLASENEQFF,TGCGCCAGCAGCTTGGCCTCAGAAAATGAGCAGTTCTTC
.,TRBJ2-3,TRBD2,TRBV7-6,CASSLGTSFRDTQYF,TGTGCCAGCAGCTTAGGGACTAGCTTTAGGGATACGCAGTATTTT
.,TRBJ2-3,TRBD2,TRBV3-1/TRBV3-2,CASSQRAGATDTQYF,TGTGCCAGCAGCCAAAGAGCGGGGGCCACAGATACGCAGTATTTT
.,TRBJ1-4,TRBD1,TRBV7-9,CASSTGQGANEKLFF,TGTGCCAGCAGCACAGGACAGGGCGCTAATGAAAAACTGTTTTTT
.,TRBJ2-5,.,TRBV19,CASSKGQATSETQYF,TGTGCCAGTAGTAAAGGACAAGCCACGTCCGAGACCCAGTACTTC
.,TRBJ1-5,TRBD1,TRBV11-2,CASSVQGGGGQPQHF,TGTGCCAGCAGCGTACAGGGGGGAGGAGGTCAGCCCCAGCATTTT
.,TRBJ2-5,TRBD2,TRBV24-1,CATSDFGLAGKETQYF,TGTGCCACCAGTGACTTTGGACTAGCGGGGAAAGAGACCCAGTACTTC
.,TRBJ2-3,.,TRBV18,CASSPSRGADTQYF,TGTGCCAGCTCACCAAGCAGGGGGGCAGATACGCAGTATTTT
.,TRBJ1-1,.,TRBV7-9,CASSLEGDTEAFF,TGTGCCAGCAGCTTAGAGGGGGACACTGAAGCTTTCTTT
once,TRBJ2-6,.,TRBV5-1,CASSFAGNSGANVLTF,TGCGCCAGCAGCTTCGCGGGGAACTCTGGGGCCAACGTCCTGACTTTC
.,TRBJ2-3,TRBD2,TRBV7-6,CASSLGGGGVADTQYF,TGTGCCAGCAGCTTAGGAGGCGGGGGGGTGGCAGATACGCAGTATTTT
.,TRBJ2-5,.,TRBV7-9,CASSSGFLRETQYF,TGTGCCAGCAGCTCCGGGTTCCTGAGGGAGACCCAGTACTTC
.,TRBJ2-3,TRBD1,TRBV7-2,CASSSQTGFTDTQYF,TGTGCCAGCAGCTCACAGACAGGGTTCACAGATACGCAGTATTTT
.,TRBJ1-3,TRBD1,TRBV24-1,CATSDPGQGSGNTIYF,TGTGCCACCAGTGATCCGGGACAGGGGTCTGGAAACACCATATATTTT
.,TRBJ1-4,.,TRBV19,CASSRGGDEKLFF,TGTGCCAGTAGCCGGGGCGGGGATGAAAAACTGTTTTTT
.,TRBJ2-1,TRBD2,TRBV5-4,CASSPSTSGSNEQFF,TGTGCCAGCAGCCCCTCGACTAGCGGGAGCAATGAGCAGTTCTTC
.,TRBJ2-1,TRBD2,TRBV6-5,CASSQRGRDEQFF,TGTGCCAGCAGTCAGCGGGGGAGGGATGAGCAGTTCTTC
.,TRBJ2-1,.,TRBV6-1,CASSEMADNEQFF,TGTGCCAGCAGTGAAATGGCCGACAATGAGCAGTTCTTC
.,TRBJ2-1,.,TRBV10-3,CASGGLNEQFF,TGTGCCAGCGGGGGCTTAAATGAGCAGTTCTTC
.,TRBJ2-2,TRBD1,TRBV6-6,CASSYSQGSTGELFF,TGTGCCAGCAGTTACTCACAGGGGAGCACCGGGGAGCTGTTTTTT
.,TRBJ2-3,TRBD2,TRBV7-9,CASSPGRGGAPTDTQYF,TGTGCCAGCAGCCCAGGCCGGGGAGGGGCCCCCACAGATACGCAGTATTTT
.,TRBJ1-1,TRBD1,TRBV19,CASRRTGGEGFMNTEAFF,TGTGCCAGTAGGCGGACAGGGGGCGAGGGATTCATGAACACTGAAGCTTTCTTT
.,TRBJ1-3,.,TRBV4-3,CASSQGGVGSGNTIYF,TGCGCCAGCAGCCAAGGGGGAGTGGGCTCTGGAAACACCATATATTTT
.,TRBJ1-5,TRBD1,TRBV19,CASSTTGGKMSNQPQHF,TGTGCCAGTAGTACGACAGGGGGGAAAATGAGCAATCAGCCCCAGCATTTT